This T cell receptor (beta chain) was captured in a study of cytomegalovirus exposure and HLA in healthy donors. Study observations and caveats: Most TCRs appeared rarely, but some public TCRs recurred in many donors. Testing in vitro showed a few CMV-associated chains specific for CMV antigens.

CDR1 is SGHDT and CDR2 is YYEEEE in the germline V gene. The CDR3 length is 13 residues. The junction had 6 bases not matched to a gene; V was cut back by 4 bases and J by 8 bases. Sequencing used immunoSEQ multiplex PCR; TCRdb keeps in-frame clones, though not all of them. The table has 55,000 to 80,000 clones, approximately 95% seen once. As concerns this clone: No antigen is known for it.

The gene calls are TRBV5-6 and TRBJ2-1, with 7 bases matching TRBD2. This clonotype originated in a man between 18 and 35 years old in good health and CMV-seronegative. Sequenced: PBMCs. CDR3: CASSGLDLDEQFF. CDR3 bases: TGTGCCAGCAGCGGACTAGATTTGGATGAGCAGTTCTTC.